This T cell receptor beta chain came from a study of CD8+CD57+ T cells in acquired aplastic anemia. For the study at large: Isolated CD4+ and CD8+ cells, once sorted, yielded DNA averaging roughly 3.2 ug. Study conclusions and caveats: Between the patient and control groups, CD8+ Simpson's diversity did not differ significantly. Patients shared 25 to 30 CD8+ CDR3 sequences with controls.

It was genomic DNA that served as the template for profiling TCR beta VDJ and CDR3. TCRdb reprocessed the reads with MiXCR, giving one entry per CDR3 protein. Found here are approximately 300,000 distinct CDR3 sequences, under 65% of them singletons; the top ten hold 1% to 1.5%. To note about this clonotype: Its antigen is as yet unknown.

An expansion of CD8+CD57+ cells by flow cytometry had been shown in patients chosen for sequencing. The CDR3 has 12 residues. V gave up 6 bases and J gave up 11 bases; unmatched junction bases: 8. The V and J genes are TRBV12-3 or TRBV12-4 and TRBJ2-7, with TRBD1 matching over 9 bases. Sequencing was done on a sample of sorted CD4+, CD8+, or CD8+CD57+ T cells (not recorded which) from PBMCs. This clonotype was sampled from a human donor with aplastic anemia. CDR3 in amino acids: CASSLTGGIKYF. The CDR3 region has the DNA TGTGCCAGCAGCCTGACAGGGGGGATAAAGTACTTC.